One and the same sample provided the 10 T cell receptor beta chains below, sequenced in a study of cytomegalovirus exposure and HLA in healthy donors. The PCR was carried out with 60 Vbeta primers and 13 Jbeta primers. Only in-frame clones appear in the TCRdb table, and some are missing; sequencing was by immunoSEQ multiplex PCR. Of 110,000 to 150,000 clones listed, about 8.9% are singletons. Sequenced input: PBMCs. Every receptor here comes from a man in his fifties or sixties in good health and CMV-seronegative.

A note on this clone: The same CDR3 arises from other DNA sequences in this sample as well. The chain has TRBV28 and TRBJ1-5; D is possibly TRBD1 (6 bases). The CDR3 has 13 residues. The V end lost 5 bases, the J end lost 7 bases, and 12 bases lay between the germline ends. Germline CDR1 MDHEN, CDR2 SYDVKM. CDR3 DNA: TGTGCCAGCAGTCTCAGGGGAGGGCAGCCCCAGCATTTT. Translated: CASSLRGGQPQHF.

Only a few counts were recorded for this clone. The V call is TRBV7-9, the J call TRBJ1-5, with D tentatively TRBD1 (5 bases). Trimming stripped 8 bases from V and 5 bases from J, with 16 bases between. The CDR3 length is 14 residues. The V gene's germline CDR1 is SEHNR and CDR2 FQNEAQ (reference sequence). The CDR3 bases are TGTGCCAGCCAAAGGGGTGGATTCGATCAGCCCCAGCATTTT. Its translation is CASQRGGFDQPQHF.

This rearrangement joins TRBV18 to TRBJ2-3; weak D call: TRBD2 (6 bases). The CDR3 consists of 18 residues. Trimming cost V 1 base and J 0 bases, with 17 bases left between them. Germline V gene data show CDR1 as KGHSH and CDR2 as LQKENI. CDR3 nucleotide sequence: TGTGCCAGCTCACCACGGGTACTAGCAGCGACTAGCACAGATACGCAGTATTTT. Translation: CASSPRVLAATSTDTQYF.

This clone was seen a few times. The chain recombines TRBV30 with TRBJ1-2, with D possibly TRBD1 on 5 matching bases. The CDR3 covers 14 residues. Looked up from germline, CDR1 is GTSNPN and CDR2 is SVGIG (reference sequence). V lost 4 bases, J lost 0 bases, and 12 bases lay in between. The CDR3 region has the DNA TGTGCCTGGACGAACAGGCCATCTAACTATGGCTACACCTTC. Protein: CAWTNRPSNYGYTF.

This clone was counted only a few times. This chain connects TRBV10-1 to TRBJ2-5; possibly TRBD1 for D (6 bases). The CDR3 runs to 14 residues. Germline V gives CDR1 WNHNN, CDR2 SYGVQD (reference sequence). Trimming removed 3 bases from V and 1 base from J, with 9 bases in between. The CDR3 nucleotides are TGCGCCAGCAGTGACACAGGGAGCCAAGAGACCCAGTACTTC. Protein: CASSDTGSQETQYF.

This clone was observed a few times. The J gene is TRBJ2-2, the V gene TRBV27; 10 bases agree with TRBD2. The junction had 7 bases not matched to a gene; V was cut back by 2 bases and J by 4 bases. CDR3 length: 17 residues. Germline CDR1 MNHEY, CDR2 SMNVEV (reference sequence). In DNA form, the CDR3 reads TGTGCCAGCAGTTTAGGTTGGACTAGCGGTCGCACCGGGGAGCTGTTTTTT. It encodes CASSLGWTSGRTGELFF.

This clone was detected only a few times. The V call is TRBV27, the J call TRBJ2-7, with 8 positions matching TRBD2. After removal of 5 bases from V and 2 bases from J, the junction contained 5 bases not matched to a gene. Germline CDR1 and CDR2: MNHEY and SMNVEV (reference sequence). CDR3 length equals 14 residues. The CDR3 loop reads CASSSLAGTYEQYF. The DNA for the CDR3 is TGTGCCAGCAGTAGTTTAGCGGGGACCTACGAGCAGTACTTC.

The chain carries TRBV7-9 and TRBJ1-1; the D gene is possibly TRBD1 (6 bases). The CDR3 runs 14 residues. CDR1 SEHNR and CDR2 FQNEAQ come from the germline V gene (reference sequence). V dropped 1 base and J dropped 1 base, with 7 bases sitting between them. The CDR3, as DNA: TGTGCCAGCAGCTTAGAGGACAGGAACACTGAAGCTTTCTTT. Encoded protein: CASSLEDRNTEAFF.

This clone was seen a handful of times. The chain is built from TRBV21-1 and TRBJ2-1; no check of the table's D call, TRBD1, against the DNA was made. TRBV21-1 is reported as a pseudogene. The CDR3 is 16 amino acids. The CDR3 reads CASRSTTTGGSNEQFF. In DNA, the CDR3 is TGTGCCAGCAGGTCGACGACGACAGGGGGGTCCAATGAGCAGTTCTTC.

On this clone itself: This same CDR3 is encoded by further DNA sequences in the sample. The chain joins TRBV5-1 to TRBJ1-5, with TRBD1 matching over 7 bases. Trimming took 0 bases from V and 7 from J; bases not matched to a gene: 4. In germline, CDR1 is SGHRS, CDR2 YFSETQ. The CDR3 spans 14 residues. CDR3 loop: CASSLEGAGQPQHF. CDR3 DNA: TGCGCCAGCAGCTTGGAGGGGGCCGGGCAGCCCCAGCATTTT.